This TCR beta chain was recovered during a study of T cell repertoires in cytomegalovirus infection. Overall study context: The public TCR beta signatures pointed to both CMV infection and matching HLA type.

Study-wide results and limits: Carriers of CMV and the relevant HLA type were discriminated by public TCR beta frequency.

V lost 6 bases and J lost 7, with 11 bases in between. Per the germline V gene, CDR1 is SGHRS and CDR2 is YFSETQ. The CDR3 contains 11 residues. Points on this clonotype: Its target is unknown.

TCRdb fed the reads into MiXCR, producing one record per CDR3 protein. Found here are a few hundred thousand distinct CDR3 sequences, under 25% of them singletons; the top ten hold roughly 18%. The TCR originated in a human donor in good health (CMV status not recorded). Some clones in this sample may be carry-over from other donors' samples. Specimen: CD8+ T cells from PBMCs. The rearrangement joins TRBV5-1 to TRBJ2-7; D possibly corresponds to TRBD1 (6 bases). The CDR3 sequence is CASKYREEQYF. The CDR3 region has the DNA TGCGCCAGCAAATACAGGGAAGAGCAGTACTTC.